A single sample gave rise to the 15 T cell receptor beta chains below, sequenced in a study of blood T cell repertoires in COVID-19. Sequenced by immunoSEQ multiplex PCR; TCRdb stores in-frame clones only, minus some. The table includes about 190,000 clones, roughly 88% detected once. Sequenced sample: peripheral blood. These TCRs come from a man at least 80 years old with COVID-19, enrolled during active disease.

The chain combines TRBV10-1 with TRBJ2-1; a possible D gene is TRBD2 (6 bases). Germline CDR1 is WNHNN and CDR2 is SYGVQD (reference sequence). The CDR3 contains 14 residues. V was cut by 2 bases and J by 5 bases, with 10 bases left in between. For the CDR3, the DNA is TGCGCCAGCAGTGAGGGCGGGACCCACAATGAGCAGTTCTTC. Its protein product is CASSEGGTHNEQFF.

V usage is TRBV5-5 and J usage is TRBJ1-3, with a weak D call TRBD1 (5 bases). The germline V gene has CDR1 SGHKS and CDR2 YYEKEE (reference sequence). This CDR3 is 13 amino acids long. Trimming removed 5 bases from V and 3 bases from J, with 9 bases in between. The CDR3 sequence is CASSRQLGNTIYF. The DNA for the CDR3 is TGTGCCAGCAGTAGACAGCTTGGAAACACCATATATTTT.

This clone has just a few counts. The CDR3 region has the DNA TGTGCCAGCAGTCGGGAAAATTCACCCCTCCACTTT. Its translation: CASSRENSPLHF. The chain employs TRBV3-1 (or the pseudogene TRBV3-2) and TRBJ1-6, with D uncertain. The CDR3 sequence is 12 residues long. Germline assignment: CDR1 LGHDT and CDR2 YNNKEL (reference sequence). Trimming took off 6 bases at V and 7 bases at J, with 7 bases between the two ends.

The DNA for the CDR3 is TGTGCCAGCAGCGGGGGGGGCGGGGACCCCTACAATGAGCAGTTCTTC. It encodes CASSGGGGDPYNEQFF. The chain couples TRBV5-4 to TRBJ2-1; a weak D match, TRBD2 (7 bases). Per germline, CDR1 SGHNT and CDR2 YYREEE (reference sequence). The ends were cut back, 4 bases at V and 2 bases at J, with 16 bases in the middle. CDR3 length: 16 residues.

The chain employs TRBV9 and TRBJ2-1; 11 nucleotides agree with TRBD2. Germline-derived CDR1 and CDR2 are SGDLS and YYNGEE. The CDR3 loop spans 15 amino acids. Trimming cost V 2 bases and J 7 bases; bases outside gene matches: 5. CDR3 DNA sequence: TGTGCCAGCAGCGTTAGCGGGGGGGCCTCAAATGAGCAGTTCTTC. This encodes CASSVSGGASNEQFF.

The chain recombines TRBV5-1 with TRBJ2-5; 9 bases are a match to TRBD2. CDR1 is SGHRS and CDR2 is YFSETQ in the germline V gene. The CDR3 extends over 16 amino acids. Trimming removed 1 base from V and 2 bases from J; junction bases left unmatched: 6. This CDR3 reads CASSLWLAGPQETQYF. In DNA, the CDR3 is TGCGCCAGCAGCTTGTGGCTAGCGGGGCCTCAAGAGACCCAGTACTTC.

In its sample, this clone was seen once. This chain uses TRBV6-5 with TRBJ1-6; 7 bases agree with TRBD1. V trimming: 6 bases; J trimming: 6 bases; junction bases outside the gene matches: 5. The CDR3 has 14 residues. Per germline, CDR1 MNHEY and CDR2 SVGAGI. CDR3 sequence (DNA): TGTGCCAGCAGCCAAGGGACAGCTAATTCACCCCTCCACTTT. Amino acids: CASSQGTANSPLHF.

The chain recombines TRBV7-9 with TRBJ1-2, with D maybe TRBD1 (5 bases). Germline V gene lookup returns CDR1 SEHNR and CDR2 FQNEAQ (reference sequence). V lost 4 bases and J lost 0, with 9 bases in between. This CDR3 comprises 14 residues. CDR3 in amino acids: CASSSSGPNYGYTF. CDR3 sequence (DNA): TGTGCCAGCAGCTCTTCAGGGCCTAACTATGGCTACACCTTC. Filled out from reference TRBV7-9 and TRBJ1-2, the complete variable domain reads DTGVSQNPRHKITKRGQNVTFRCDPISEHNRLYWYRQTLGQGPEFLTYFQNEAQLEKSRLLSDRFSAERPKGSFSTLEIQRTEQGDSAMYLCASSSSGPNYGYTFGSGTRLTVV.

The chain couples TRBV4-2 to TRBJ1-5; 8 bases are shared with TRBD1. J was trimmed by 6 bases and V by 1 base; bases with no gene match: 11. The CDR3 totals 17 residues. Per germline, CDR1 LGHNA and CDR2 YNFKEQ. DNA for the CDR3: TGTGCCAGCAGCCAAGCTGTGTCAGGGGGCAGAGTTCAGCCCCAGCATTTT. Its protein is CASSQAVSGGRVQPQHF.

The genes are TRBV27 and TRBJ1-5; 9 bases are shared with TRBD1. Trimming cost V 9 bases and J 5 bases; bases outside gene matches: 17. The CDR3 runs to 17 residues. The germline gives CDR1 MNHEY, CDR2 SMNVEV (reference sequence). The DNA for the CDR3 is TGTGCCAGTCAGCGTTACCCGGGACAGGGAGGTGATCAGCCCCAGCATTTT. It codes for CASQRYPGQGGDQPQHF.

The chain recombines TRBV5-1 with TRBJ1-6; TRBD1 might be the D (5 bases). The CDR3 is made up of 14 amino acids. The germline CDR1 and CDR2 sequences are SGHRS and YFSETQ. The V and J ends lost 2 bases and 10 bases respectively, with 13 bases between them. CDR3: CASSFQGPGSPLHF. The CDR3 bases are TGCGCCAGCAGCTTCCAGGGCCCTGGGTCACCCCTCCACTTT.

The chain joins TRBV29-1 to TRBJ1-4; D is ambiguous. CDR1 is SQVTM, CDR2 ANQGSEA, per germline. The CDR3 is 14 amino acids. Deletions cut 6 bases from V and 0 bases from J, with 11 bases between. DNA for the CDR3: TGCAGCGTGAAGGACGGGACAACTAATGAAAAACTGTTTTTT. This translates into CSVKDGTTNEKLFF.

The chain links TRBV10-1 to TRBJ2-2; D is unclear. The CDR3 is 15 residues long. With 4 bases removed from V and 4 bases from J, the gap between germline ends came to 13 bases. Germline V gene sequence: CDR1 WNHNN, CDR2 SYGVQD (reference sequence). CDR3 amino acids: CASSATRNPTGELFF. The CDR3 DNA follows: TGCGCCAGCAGTGCGACACGGAACCCCACCGGGGAGCTGTTTTTT.

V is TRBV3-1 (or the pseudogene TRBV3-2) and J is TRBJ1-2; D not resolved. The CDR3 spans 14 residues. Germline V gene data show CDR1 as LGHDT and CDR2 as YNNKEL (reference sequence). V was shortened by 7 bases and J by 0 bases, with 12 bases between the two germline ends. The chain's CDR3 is CASTLSTANYGYTF. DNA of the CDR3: TGTGCCAGCACCCTATCCACGGCTAACTATGGCTACACCTTC.

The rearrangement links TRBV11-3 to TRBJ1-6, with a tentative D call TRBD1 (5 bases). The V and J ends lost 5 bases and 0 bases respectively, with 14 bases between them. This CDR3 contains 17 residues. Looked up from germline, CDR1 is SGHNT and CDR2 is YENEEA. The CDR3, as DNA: TGTGCCAGCAGCCAGACAGTCCAGAGCTCCTATAATTCACCCCTCCACTTT. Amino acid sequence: CASSQTVQSSYNSPLHF.